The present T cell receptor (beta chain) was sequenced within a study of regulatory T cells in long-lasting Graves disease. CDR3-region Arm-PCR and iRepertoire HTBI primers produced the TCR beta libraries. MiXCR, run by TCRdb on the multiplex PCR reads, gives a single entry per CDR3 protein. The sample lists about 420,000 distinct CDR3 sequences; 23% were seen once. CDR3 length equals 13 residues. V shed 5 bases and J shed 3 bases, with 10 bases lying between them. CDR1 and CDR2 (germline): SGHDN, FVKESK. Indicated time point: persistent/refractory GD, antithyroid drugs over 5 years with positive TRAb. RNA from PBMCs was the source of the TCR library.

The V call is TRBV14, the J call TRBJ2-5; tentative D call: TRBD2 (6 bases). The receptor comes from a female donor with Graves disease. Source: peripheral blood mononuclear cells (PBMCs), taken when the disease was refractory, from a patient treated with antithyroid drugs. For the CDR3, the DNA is TGTGCCAGCAGCTTGGGGGGAGAAGAGACCCAGTACTTC. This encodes CASSLGGEETQYF.